The rows below give T cell receptor beta chains drawn from one sample of a study of Tregs in tolerant kidney transplant recipients. Some clones are missing from TCRdb's copy, which holds only in-frame ones; the method was immunoSEQ multiplex PCR. The data hold under 95,000 clones, with approximately 89% observed a single time. Material: Tregs from blood, obtained before the transplant. The receptors stem from a human donor who received a combined kidney and bone marrow transplant. Each CDR3 is given with its conserved first and last residue. A D gene is named only where the DNA matches it firmly. Clone size, where shown, is once, few, many, or a class for clones that have expanded.

TRBJ1-1 16 . . TRBV27 CASSSWGGSPRAEAFF TGTGCCAGCAGTTCATGGGGGGGATCCCCTAGGGCTGAAGCTTTCTTT
TRBJ1-1 13 . . TRBV28 CASTRYDMSEAFF TGTGCCAGCACTCGTTACGATATGTCTGAAGCTTTCTTT
TRBJ2-3 15 . . TRBV4-1 CASSQGARAADTQYF TGCGCCAGCAGCCAAGGGGCTCGGGCGGCAGATACGCAGTATTTT
TRBJ2-1 12 . TRBD2 TRBV7-8 CASREVANEQFF TGTGCCAGTCGGGAGGTAGCCAATGAGCAGTTCTTC
TRBJ1-5 16 . . TRBV18 CASSPGTGKGNQPQHF TGTGCCAGCTCACCGGGGACGGGGAAGGGCAATCAGCCCCAGCATTTT
TRBJ1-5 18 . TRBD1 TRBV7-7 CASSLGGTGGYSNQPQHF TGTGCTAGCAGCTTAGGTGGGACAGGCGGTTATAGCAATCAGCCCCAGCATTTT
TRBJ1-5 18 . . TRBV19 CASSMVAPTVYSNQPQHF TGTGCCAGTAGTATGGTGGCACCGACAGTTTATAGCAATCAGCCCCAGCATTTT
TRBJ2-2 23 . TRBD1 TRBV28 CASSLWYRIQVGDRGEKTGELFF TGTGCCAGCAGTTTATGGTACAGGATCCAGGTTGGAGACAGGGGGGAAAAGACCGGGGAGCTGTTTTTT
TRBJ1-4 14 . TRBD1 TRBV2 CASSLDRGREKLFF TGTGCCAGCAGCTTAGACAGGGGTCGGGAAAAACTGTTTTTT
TRBJ1-5 15 few TRBD1 TRBV5-1 CASSLWGTGGQPQHF TGCGCCAGCAGCTTGTGGGGGACAGGGGGACAGCCCCAGCATTTT
TRBJ2-2 14 . . TRBV14 CASSQPQGPGELFF TGTGCCAGCAGCCAACCACAGGGACCCGGGGAGCTGTTTTTT
TRBJ1-6 16 . TRBD1 TRBV5-4 CASSLVGQGRNSPLHF TGTGCCAGCAGCTTGGTGGGACAGGGAAGGAATTCACCCCTCCACTTT
TRBJ1-6 16 . . TRBV7-2 CASSQRAREESSPLHF TGTGCCAGCAGCCAGCGGGCCAGGGAGGAGAGTTCACCCCTCCACTTT
TRBJ1-1 15 . TRBD1 TRBV9 CASSSSGTGDTEAFF TGTGCCAGCAGCTCGTCCGGGACAGGGGACACTGAAGCTTTCTTT
TRBJ1-5 13 . . TRBV6-1 CASSSLTNQPQHF TGTGCCAGCAGTTCGCTCACTAATCAGCCCCAGCATTTT
TRBJ2-1 19 . TRBD2 TRBV18 CASSPPWGLAESSYNEQFF TGTGCCAGCTCACCACCGTGGGGACTAGCGGAGAGCTCCTACAATGAGCAGTTCTTC
TRBJ1-3 16 . . TRBV2 CASSDGDVRSGNTIYF TGTGCCAGCAGTGACGGGGACGTCCGCTCTGGAAACACCATATATTTT
TRBJ1-5 14 . . TRBV7-9 CASSFHQGFSPQHF TGTGCCAGCAGCTTCCATCAGGGATTCTCGCCCCAGCATTTT